Following are 8 T cell receptor beta chains from one sample sequenced in a study of metastatic and nonmetastatic thyroid tumors. Through MiXCR, TCRdb re-clonotyped the PCR reads. The data hold some 20,000 clones, with roughly 11% observed a single time. All patients reached thyroid surgery having received no treatment beforehand. The sequenced sample was blood. The receptors derive from a female donor with papillary thyroid cancer or a benign thyroid nodule (not recorded which). Some clones in this sample may be carry-over from other donors' samples.

This clone showed up many times. The rearrangement links TRBV15 to TRBJ2-5, with D possibly TRBD2 on 5 matching bases. V lost 1 base, J lost 2 bases, and 8 bases lay in between. The germline gives CDR1 LNHNV, CDR2 YYDKDF (reference sequence). The CDR3 has 14 residues. The CDR3 region is CATSRVGGQETQYF. In DNA form, the CDR3 reads TGTGCCACCAGCAGAGTCGGCGGGCAAGAGACCCAGTACTTC.

This clone was counted a few times. Just one base apart from a much larger clone, this may be a read error. The same CDR3 arises from other DNA sequences in this sample as well. The chain combines TRBV12-5 with TRBJ1-1; D gene unclear. This CDR3 has 11 residues. V was cut by 6 bases and J by 7 bases, with 9 bases left in between. The germline gives CDR1 LGHNT, CDR2 FRNRAP. The CDR3 protein is CASGRLGEAFF. CDR3 coding DNA: TGTGCTAGTGGGCGCCTCGGTGAAGCTTTCTTT. The complete variable domain, with remaining parts taken from reference TRBV12-5 and TRBJ1-1, reads DARVTQTPRHKVTEMGQEVTMRCQPILGHNTVFWYRQTMMQGLELLAYFRNRAPLDDSGMPKDRFSAEMPDATLATLKIQPSEPRDSAVYFCASGRLGEAFFGQGTRLTVV.

This clone is deemed medium-sized (0.01 to 0.1%). V and J are TRBV28 and TRBJ1-5; D remains ambiguous. There are 15 residues in the CDR3. The germline V and J ends were trimmed by 5 bases and 7 bases, with 18 bases remaining between them. CDR1 and CDR2 from the germline V gene are MDHEN and SYDVKM. The CDR3 region is CASSESGSPGQPQHF. In DNA, the CDR3 is TGTGCCAGCAGTGAGAGCGGGTCTCCGGGGCAGCCCCAGCATTTT.

About this clone: Given a much more abundant clone one base away, this may be a read error. V usage is TRBV20-1 and J usage is TRBJ1-1, with D possibly being TRBD1 (5 bases). The CDR3 runs to 15 residues. Germline V gene lookup returns CDR1 DFQATT and CDR2 SNEGSKA (reference sequence). In nucleotides, the CDR3 is TGCAGTGCTAGAAAGAAGGGGCGGTTGGACACTGAAGCTTCCTTT. Protein sequence: CSARKKGRLDTEASF.

This clone showed up many times. The chain has TRBV20-1 and TRBJ1-1; D is perhaps TRBD1 (5 bases). Germline loops: CDR1 DFQATT, CDR2 SNEGSKA (reference sequence). Trimming removed 4 bases from V and 1 base from J, with 10 bases in between. The length of the CDR3 is 13 residues. CDR3 bases: TGCAGTGCTAACCGCGGGGCGAACACTGAAGCTTTCTTT. Protein: CSANRGANTEAFF.

This clone is deemed medium-sized (0.01 to 0.1%). The rearrangement links TRBV28 to TRBJ1-5; 7 nucleotides agree with TRBD1. CDR1 MDHEN and CDR2 SYDVKM come from the germline V gene. The ends lost 6 bases at V and 3 bases at J; junction bases unmatched: 5. The CDR3 has 14 residues. CDR3 in amino acids: CASSWGQINQPQHF. In DNA form, the CDR3 reads TGTGCCAGCAGCTGGGGACAGATCAATCAGCCCCAGCATTTT.

This clone was seen many times. The chain combines TRBV28 with TRBJ2-1; D perhaps matches TRBD2 (6 bases). Germline-derived CDR1 and CDR2 are MDHEN and SYDVKM. There are 16 residues in the CDR3. Trimming stripped 5 bases from V and 1 base from J, with 15 bases between. The CDR3 region has the DNA TGTGCCAGCAGTGAAAGGGACTCTCTATCCTACAATGAGCAGTTCTTC. Translated: CASSERDSLSYNEQFF.

This clone was seen only a few times. This may stem from a read error, because a much larger clone lies one nucleotide away. This chain links TRBV19 with TRBJ2-3; TRBD1 aligns across 9 bases. This CDR3 contains 15 residues. Trimming at V came to 6 bases and at J to 2 bases, leaving 6 bases not matched to a gene. CDR1 and CDR2 (germline): LNHDA, SQIVND (reference sequence). Here the CDR3 DNA reads TGTGCCAGTAGGCGGACAGGGGTCACCACAGATACGCAGTATTTT. Its protein product is CASRRTGVTTDTQYF. The variable domain in full, with the rest retrieved from reference TRBV19 and TRBJ2-3, is DGGITQSPKYLFRKEGQNVTLSCEQNLNHDAMYWYRQDPGQGLRLIYYSQIVNDFQKGDIAEGYSVSREKKESFPLTVTSAQKNPTAFYLCASRRTGVTTDTQYFGPGTRLTVL.